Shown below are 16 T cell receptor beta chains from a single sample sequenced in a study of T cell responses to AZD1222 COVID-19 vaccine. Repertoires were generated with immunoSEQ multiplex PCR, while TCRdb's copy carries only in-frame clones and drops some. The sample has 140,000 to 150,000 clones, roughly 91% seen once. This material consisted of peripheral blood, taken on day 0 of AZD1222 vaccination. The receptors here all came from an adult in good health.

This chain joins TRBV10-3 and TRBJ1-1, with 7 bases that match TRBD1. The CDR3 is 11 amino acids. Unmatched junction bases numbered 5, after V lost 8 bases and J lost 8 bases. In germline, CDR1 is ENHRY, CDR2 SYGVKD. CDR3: CAIGEGQEAFF. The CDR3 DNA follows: TGTGCCATCGGGGAGGGACAGGAAGCTTTCTTT.

The CDR3 DNA follows: TGTGCCGCGAGGGGGACTGGGGCCAACGTCCTGACTTTC. This gives the protein CAARGTGANVLTF. The chain employs TRBV28 and TRBJ2-6; D may be TRBD1 (6 bases). Deletions cut 11 bases from V and 2 bases from J, with 10 bases between. Germline CDR1 is MDHEN and CDR2 is SYDVKM. There are 13 residues in the CDR3.

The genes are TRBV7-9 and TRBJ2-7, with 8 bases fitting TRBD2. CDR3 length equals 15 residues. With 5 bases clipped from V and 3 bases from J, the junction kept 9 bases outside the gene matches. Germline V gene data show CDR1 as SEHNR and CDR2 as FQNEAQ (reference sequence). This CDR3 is CASSPAAGVFYEQYF. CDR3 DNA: TGTGCCAGCAGCCCCGCAGCGGGGGTCTTCTACGAGCAGTACTTC.

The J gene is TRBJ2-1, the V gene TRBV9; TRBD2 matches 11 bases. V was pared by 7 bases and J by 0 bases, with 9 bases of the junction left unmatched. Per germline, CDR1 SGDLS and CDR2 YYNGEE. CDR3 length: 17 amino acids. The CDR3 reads CASQASGGLSSYNEQFF. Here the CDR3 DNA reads TGTGCCAGCCAGGCTAGCGGGGGGTTGAGCTCCTACAATGAGCAGTTCTTC. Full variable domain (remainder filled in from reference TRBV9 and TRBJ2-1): DSGVTQTPKHLITATGQRVTLRCSPRSGDLSVYWYQQSLDQGLQFLIQYYNGEERAKGNILERFSAQQFPDLHSELNLSSLELGDSALYFCASQASGGLSSYNEQFFGPGTRLTVL.

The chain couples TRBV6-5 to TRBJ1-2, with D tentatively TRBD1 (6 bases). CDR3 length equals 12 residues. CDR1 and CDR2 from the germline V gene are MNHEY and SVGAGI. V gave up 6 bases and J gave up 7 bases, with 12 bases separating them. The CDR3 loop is CASRPQGPGYTF. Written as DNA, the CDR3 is TGTGCCAGCAGACCACAGGGTCCTGGCTACACCTTC.

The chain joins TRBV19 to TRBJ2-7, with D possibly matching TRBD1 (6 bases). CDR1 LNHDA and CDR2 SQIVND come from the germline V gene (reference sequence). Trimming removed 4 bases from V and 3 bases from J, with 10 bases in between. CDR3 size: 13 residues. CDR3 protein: CASSRVQGYEQYF. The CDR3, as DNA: TGTGCCAGTAGTAGAGTACAGGGCTACGAGCAGTACTTC.

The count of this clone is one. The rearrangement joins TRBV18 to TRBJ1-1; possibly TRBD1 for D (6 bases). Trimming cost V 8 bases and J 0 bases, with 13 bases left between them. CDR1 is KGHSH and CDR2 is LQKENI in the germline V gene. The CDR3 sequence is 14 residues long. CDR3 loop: CASAPDRMNTEAFF. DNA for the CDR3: TGTGCCAGCGCGCCGGACAGAATGAACACTGAAGCTTTCTTT.

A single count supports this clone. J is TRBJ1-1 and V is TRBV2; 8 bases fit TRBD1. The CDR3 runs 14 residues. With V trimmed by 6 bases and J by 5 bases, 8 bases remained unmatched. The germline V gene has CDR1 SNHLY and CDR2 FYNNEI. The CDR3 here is CASRTAGGATEAFF. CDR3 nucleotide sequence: TGTGCCAGCAGGACGGCAGGGGGCGCGACTGAAGCTTTCTTT.

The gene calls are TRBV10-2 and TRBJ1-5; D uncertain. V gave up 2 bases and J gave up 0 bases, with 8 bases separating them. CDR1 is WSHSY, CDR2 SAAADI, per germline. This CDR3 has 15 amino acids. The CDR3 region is CASSEGQYSNQPQHF. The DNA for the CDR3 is TGCGCCAGCAGTGAGGGGCAATATAGCAATCAGCCCCAGCATTTT.

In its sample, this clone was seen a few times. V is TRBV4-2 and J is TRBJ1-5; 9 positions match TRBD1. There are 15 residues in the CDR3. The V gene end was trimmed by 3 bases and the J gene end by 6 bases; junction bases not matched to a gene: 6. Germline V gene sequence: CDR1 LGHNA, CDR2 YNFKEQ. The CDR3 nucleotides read TGTGCCAGCAGCCAGACCGGGACAGGGTTTCAGCCCCAGCATTTT. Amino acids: CASSQTGTGFQPQHF.

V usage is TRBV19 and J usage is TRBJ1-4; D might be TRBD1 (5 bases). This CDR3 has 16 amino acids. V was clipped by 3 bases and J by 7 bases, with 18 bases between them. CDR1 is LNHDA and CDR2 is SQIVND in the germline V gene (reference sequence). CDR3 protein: CASSIGTQSNSEKLFF. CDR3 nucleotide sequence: TGTGCCAGTAGTATTGGGACTCAATCCAACAGTGAAAAACTGTTTTTT.

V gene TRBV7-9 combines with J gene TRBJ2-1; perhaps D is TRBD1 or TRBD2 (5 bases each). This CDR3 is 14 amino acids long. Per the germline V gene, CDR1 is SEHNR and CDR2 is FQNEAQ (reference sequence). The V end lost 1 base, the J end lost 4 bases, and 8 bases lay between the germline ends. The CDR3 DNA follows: TGTGCCAGCAGCTTAGGCGAGGGGTACAATGAGCAGTTCTTC. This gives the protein CASSLGEGYNEQFF.

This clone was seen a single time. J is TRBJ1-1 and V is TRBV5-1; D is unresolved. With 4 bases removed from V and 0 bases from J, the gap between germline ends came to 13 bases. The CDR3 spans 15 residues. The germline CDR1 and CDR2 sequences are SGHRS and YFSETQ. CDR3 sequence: CASSPVAGMNTEAFF. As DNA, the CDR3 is TGCGCCAGCAGCCCGGTCGCAGGCATGAACACTGAAGCTTTCTTT.

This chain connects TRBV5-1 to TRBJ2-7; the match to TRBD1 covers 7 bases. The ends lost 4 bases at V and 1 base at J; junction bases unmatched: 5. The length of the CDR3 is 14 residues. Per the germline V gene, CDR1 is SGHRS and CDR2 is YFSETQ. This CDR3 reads CASSPRDRSYEQYF. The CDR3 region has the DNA TGCGCCAGCAGCCCCAGGGACAGATCCTACGAGCAGTACTTC.

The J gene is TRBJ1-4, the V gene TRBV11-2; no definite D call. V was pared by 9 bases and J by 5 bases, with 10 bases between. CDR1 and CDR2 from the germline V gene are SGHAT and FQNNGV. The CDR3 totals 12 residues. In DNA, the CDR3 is TGTGCCAGTGGGAGAGGGAATGAAAAACTGTTTTTT. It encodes CASGRGNEKLFF.

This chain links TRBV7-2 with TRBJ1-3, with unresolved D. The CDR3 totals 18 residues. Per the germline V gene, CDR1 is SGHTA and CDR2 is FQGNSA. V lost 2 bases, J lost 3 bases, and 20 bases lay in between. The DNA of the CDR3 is TGTGCCAGCAGCTTACTTCCCAGTCAGCCTTCGGGTGGAAACACCATATATTTT. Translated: CASSLLPSQPSGGNTIYF.